These 22 T cell receptor beta chains were all obtained from the same sample, sequenced in a study of CD8 T cells in Susac syndrome. Reverse transcription of 0.5 to 1 ug RNA was performed with random hexamers. TCRdb ran MiXCR on the immunoSEQ multiplex PCR reads and lists one entry per CDR3 protein. The sample carries 140,000 to 150,000 distinct CDR3 sequences, approximately 96% recorded once. Sequencing used CD4+ T cells from PBMCs. These receptors all stem from a human donor with multiple sclerosis.

V usage is TRBV13 and J usage is TRBJ1-4; D not resolved. Trimming removed 5 bases from V and 8 bases from J, with 12 bases in between. This CDR3 has 13 residues. The germline gives CDR1 PRHDT, CDR2 FYEKMQ (reference sequence). CDR3 amino acids: CASSPRPDEKLFF. The DNA for the CDR3 is TGTGCCAGCAGCCCACGACCCGACGAAAAACTGTTTTTT. Combining the CDR3 with reference TRBV13 and TRBJ1-4 gives the whole variable domain AAGVIQSPRHLIKEKRETATLKCYPIPRHDTVYWYQQGPGQDPQFLISFYEKMQSDKGSIPDRFSAQQFSDYHSELNMSSLELGDSALYFCASSPRPDEKLFFGSGTQLSVL.

The chain is built from TRBV7-3 and TRBJ2-3; D is perhaps TRBD2 (6 bases). The length of the CDR3 is 18 residues. With 1 base removed from V and 0 bases from J, the gap between germline ends came to 17 bases. In germline, CDR1 is SGHTA, CDR2 FQGTGA. CDR3 DNA: TGTGCCAGCAGCTTAAGAAGTCTCCCGGGGGTCAGCACAGATACGCAGTATTTT. Its translation: CASSLRSLPGVSTDTQYF.

J is TRBJ2-3 and V is TRBV9, with D possibly TRBD1 on 6 matching bases. The CDR3 consists of 15 residues. Trimming shortened V by 3 bases and J by 10 bases, and 21 bases separated the two germline ends. CDR1 is SGDLS and CDR2 is YYNGEE in the germline V gene. The CDR3 region is CASSGGRDNFQPQYF. CDR3 DNA: TGTGCCAGCAGCGGAGGCCGGGACAATTTCCAACCGCAGTATTTT.

The chain employs TRBV9 and TRBJ2-5, with D unresolved. Germline V gene sequence: CDR1 SGDLS, CDR2 YYNGEE. The CDR3 is 10 amino acids. Trimming shortened V by 4 bases and J by 5 bases, and 3 bases separated the two germline ends. CDR3 sequence (DNA): TGTGCCAGCAGCATGGAGACCCAGTACTTC. It is translated as CASSMETQYF.

The V call is TRBV7-2, the J call TRBJ2-3, with TRBD2 matching 9 bases. The CDR3 extends over 17 amino acids. V dropped 3 bases and J dropped 2; count of bases not matched to a gene: 9. Germline lookup yields CDR1 SGHTA and CDR2 FQGNSA. This chain's CDR3 is CASSFQFSGGFTDTQYF. CDR3 DNA sequence: TGTGCCAGCAGCTTTCAGTTTAGCGGGGGTTTCACAGATACGCAGTATTTT.

This clonotype was counted a few times. V and J are TRBV27 and TRBJ2-7; tentatively, D is TRBD1 (6 bases). Germline CDR1 MNHEY, CDR2 SMNVEV (reference sequence). The CDR3 length is 13 residues. The V end lost 7 bases, the J end lost 6 bases, and 16 bases lay between the germline ends. The DNA for the CDR3 is TGTGCCAGCAACCGCAGGGGCCGTGGCGAGCAGTACTTC. This codes for CASNRRGRGEQYF.

This chain uses TRBV29-1 with TRBJ2-5; 9 bases match TRBD1. The CDR3 extends over 15 amino acids. CDR1 and CDR2 from the germline V gene are SQVTM and ANQGSEA. V gave up 4 bases and J gave up 6 bases; unmatched junction bases: 12. For the CDR3, the DNA is TGCAGCGTTGTGGACAGGGGAACTATCGGGAAGACCCAGTACTTC. It codes for CSVVDRGTIGKTQYF.

This clonotype was recorded a few times. The DNA of the CDR3 is TGTGCCAGCAGTGGTCACAGGGGAACCGGGGAGCTGTTTTTT. It translates to CASSGHRGTGELFF. V gene TRBV6-1 combines with J gene TRBJ2-2, with TRBD1 matching 7 bases. V dropped 4 bases and J dropped 5; count of bases not matched to a gene: 4. The CDR3 is made up of 14 amino acids. Germline CDR1 and CDR2: MNHNS and SASEGT.

The rearrangement uses TRBV29-1 and TRBJ1-1, with D tentatively TRBD1 (5 bases). The CDR3 loop spans 13 amino acids. Germline V CDR1 and CDR2: SQVTM, ANQGSEA. The germline V and J ends were trimmed by 7 bases and 2 bases, with 14 bases remaining between them. CDR3 amino acids: CSAGRGTNTEAFF. Here the CDR3 DNA reads TGCAGCGCCGGGAGGGGCACCAACACTGAAGCTTTCTTT.

The chain employs TRBV7-9 and TRBJ1-1, with TRBD1 matching 11 bases. Germline V gene data show CDR1 as SEHNR and CDR2 as FQNEAQ (reference sequence). Losses at the gene ends were 5 bases for V and 4 bases for J; bases not matched to a gene: 3. CDR3 length: 14 amino acids. The CDR3 DNA reads TGTGCCAGCAGCCCGGACAGGGGGCCCACTGAAGCTTTCTTT. This sequence encodes CASSPDRGPTEAFF.

The gene calls are TRBV28 and TRBJ1-2, with D perhaps TRBD1 (6 bases). Germline assignment: CDR1 MDHEN and CDR2 SYDVKM. The V end was cut by 4 bases, the J end by 6 bases, with 12 bases between. The length of the CDR3 is 13 residues. CDR3 sequence: CASSYLGANGYTF. The CDR3 region has the DNA TGTGCCAGCAGTTATCTGGGGGCAAATGGCTACACCTTC.

The V call is TRBV25-1, the J call TRBJ2-2, with a possible D match to TRBD2 (5 bases). Trimming took off 5 bases at V and 5 bases at J, with 12 bases between the two ends. CDR1 is MGHDK, CDR2 SYGVNS, per germline. This CDR3 is 14 amino acids long. The CDR3 sequence is CASSTLGETGELFF. CDR3 coding DNA: TGTGCCAGCAGTACCCTCGGGGAGACCGGGGAGCTGTTTTTT.

CDR3 residues: CATSDSSGLNNEQFF. Written as DNA, the CDR3 is TGTGCCACCAGTGATTCTTCCGGACTTAACAATGAGCAGTTCTTC. V gene TRBV24-1 combines with J gene TRBJ2-1, with TRBD2 as a possible D gene (5 bases). The germline V gene encodes CDR1 KGHDR and CDR2 SFDVKD. With 2 bases removed from V and 5 bases from J, the gap between germline ends came to 12 bases. This CDR3 is 15 amino acids long.

The chain has TRBV29-1 and TRBJ2-1; 8 nucleotides agree with TRBD2. The CDR3 contains 17 residues. Germline assignment: CDR1 SQVTM and CDR2 ANQGSEA. V lost 3 bases, J lost 2 bases, and 12 bases stayed unmatched. The CDR3 spells CSVEGAGGAITYNEQFF. Written as DNA, the CDR3 is TGCAGCGTTGAGGGGGCGGGAGGTGCCATTACCTACAATGAGCAGTTCTTC.

The chain couples TRBV20-1 to TRBJ2-3, with 7 bases that match TRBD1. Germline V gene sequence: CDR1 DFQATT, CDR2 SNEGSKA (reference sequence). V trimming: 3 bases; J trimming: 1 base; junction bases outside the gene matches: 13. The CDR3 has 17 residues. CDR3 residues: CSASLRFDREGTDTQYF. Written as DNA, the CDR3 is TGCAGTGCTAGCCTTCGTTTTGACAGGGAAGGCACAGATACGCAGTATTTT.

This CDR3 is CASRRGVEPQHF. CDR3 DNA sequence: TGTGCCAGCCGGCGTGGAGTGGAGCCCCAGCATTTT. The V and J genes are TRBV2 and TRBJ1-5, with D unresolved. The germline V and J ends were trimmed by 8 bases and 8 bases, with 13 bases remaining between them. This CDR3 region has 12 residues. Germline-derived CDR1 and CDR2 are SNHLY and FYNNEI.

V usage is TRBV9 and J usage is TRBJ1-4, with 9 bases identical to TRBD1. The CDR3 spans 16 residues. Per the germline V gene, CDR1 is SGDLS and CDR2 is YYNGEE. V gave up 3 bases and J gave up 5 bases; unmatched junction bases: 8. CDR3 coding DNA: TGTGCCAGCAGCGCACTTCCCGGGACAGGGAATGAAAAACTGTTTTTT. It codes for CASSALPGTGNEKLFF.

J is TRBJ2-1 and V is TRBV20-1; TRBD2 matches 9 bases. J was trimmed by 6 bases and V by 6 bases; bases with no gene match: 15. Germline lookup yields CDR1 DFQATT and CDR2 SNEGSKA (reference sequence). The CDR3 consists of 16 residues. The CDR3 region is CSASRAGGPISNEQFF. CDR3 sequence (DNA): TGCAGTGCCAGCCGGGCGGGAGGGCCAATAAGCAATGAGCAGTTCTTC.

V usage is TRBV29-1 and J usage is TRBJ1-3, with 7 positions matching TRBD1. V gave up 4 bases and J gave up 0 bases; unmatched junction bases: 6. The CDR3 spans 15 residues. Per the germline V gene, CDR1 is SQVTM and CDR2 is ANQGSEA. In nucleotides, the CDR3 is TGCAGCGTTGCGGACAGGAGACCCTCTGGAAACACCATATATTTT. Translating it yields CSVADRRPSGNTIYF.

This clonotype has only one observation. The gene calls are TRBV29-1 and TRBJ1-2; no firm D call. The ends were cut back, 1 base at V and 1 base at J, with 7 bases in the middle. The germline CDR1 and CDR2 sequences are SQVTM and ANQGSEA. The CDR3 is 13 amino acids. This CDR3 is CSVEGGSNYGYTF. Here the CDR3 DNA reads TGCAGCGTTGAAGGAGGCAGTAACTATGGCTACACCTTC.

The chain uses TRBV20-1 and TRBJ2-5; D may be TRBD1 (6 bases). The CDR3 covers 14 residues. Germline CDR1 reads DFQATT; CDR2 reads SNEGSKA (reference sequence). V was clipped by 5 bases and J by 1 base, with 14 bases between them. CDR3 loop: CSAPEVTGQETQYF. The DNA for the CDR3 is TGCAGTGCTCCTGAAGTGACAGGCCAAGAGACCCAGTACTTC.

The chain recombines TRBV2 with TRBJ2-4; no definite D call. The CDR3 totals 15 residues. From germline, CDR1 is SNHLY and CDR2 FYNNEI. The ends were cut back, 7 bases at V and 0 bases at J, with 13 bases in the middle. CDR3 region: CASKPVTLAKNIQYF. CDR3 DNA sequence: TGTGCCAGCAAACCGGTGACGTTAGCCAAAAACATTCAGTACTTC.